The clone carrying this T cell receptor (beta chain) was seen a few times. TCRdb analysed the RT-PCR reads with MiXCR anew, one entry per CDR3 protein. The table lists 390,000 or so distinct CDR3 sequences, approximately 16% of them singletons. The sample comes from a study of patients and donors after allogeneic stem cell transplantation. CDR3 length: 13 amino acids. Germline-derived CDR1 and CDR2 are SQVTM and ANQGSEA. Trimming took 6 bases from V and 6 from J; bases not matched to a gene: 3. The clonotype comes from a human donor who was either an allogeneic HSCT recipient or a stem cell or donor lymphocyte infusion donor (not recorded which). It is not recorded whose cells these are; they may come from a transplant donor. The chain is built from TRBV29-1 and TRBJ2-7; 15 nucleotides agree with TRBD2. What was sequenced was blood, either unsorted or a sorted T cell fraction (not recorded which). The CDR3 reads CSVGGLAGGEQYF. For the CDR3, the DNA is TGCAGCGTGGGGGGACTAGCGGGAGGCGAGCAGTACTTC.